This T cell receptor beta chain was recorded in a study of blood T cell repertoires in COVID-19. The length of the CDR3 is 14 residues. The germline V and J ends were trimmed by 4 bases and 1 base, with 11 bases remaining between them. Germline lookup yields CDR1 SGHDT and CDR2 YYEEEE. Measured with immunoSEQ multiplex PCR; TCRdb has only the in-frame clones, and not every one. The profile shows approximately 180,000 clones, around 90% of them singletons. This sequence joins TRBV5-6 and TRBJ1-1, with no clear D. Sequenced material: peripheral blood. The sequence was collected from a man between 60 and 75 years old with active or convalescent COVID-19. CDR3 in amino acids: CASSDYLKNTEAFF. As DNA, the CDR3 is TGTGCCAGCAGCGACTATCTCAAGAACACTGAAGCTTTCTTT. The full variable domain, its missing parts supplied by reference TRBV5-6 and TRBJ1-1, is DAGVTQSPTHLIKTRGQQVTLRCSPKSGHDTVSWYQQALGQGPQFIFQYYEEEERQRGNFPDRFSGHQFPNYSSELNVNALLLGDSALYLCASSDYLKNTEAFFGQGTRLTVV.